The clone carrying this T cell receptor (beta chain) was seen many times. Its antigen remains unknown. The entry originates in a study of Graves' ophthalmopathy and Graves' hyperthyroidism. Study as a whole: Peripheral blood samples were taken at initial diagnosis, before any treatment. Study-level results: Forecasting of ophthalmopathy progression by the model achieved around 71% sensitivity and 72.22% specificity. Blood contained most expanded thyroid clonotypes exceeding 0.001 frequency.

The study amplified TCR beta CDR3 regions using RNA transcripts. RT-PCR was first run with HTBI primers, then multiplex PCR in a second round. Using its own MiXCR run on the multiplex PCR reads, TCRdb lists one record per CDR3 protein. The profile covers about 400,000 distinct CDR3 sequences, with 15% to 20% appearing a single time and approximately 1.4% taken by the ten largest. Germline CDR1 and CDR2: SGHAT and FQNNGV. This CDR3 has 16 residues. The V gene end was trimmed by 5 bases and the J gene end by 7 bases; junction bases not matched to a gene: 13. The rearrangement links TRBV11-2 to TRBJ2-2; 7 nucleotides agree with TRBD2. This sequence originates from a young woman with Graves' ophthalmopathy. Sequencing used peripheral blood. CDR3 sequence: CASSPIPTREGGELFF. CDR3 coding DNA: TGTGCCAGCAGCCCGATCCCCACGAGGGAGGGCGGGGAGCTGTTTTTT.